The rows below give T cell receptor beta chains drawn from one sample of a study of OX40 agonist ivuxolimab in advanced cancers. TCRdb's table, derived via immunoSEQ multiplex PCR, lists solely in-frame clones and lacks some. This table has around 67,000 clones, about 85% appearing once. Sequenced material: CD4+ or CD8+ T cells sorted from blood, taken in a trial of the OX40 agonist ivuxolimab. The receptors originated from an adult with an advanced solid tumor such as melanoma, head and neck, liver or kidney cancer. Both conserved end residues are part of each CDR3. D genes are given only for firm matches. Rows may omit the clone size; those that give it use once, few, many or a size class.

d_call: .
j_call: TRBJ1-2
v_call: TRBV6-1
clone_size: .
cdr3_nt: TGTGCCAGCAGTGAATTTTTGGGCCAGGGTGGGCTCTATGGCTACACCTTC
cdr3_aa: CASSEFLGQGGLYGYTF

d_call: .
j_call: TRBJ1-2
v_call: TRBV28
clone_size: .
cdr3_nt: TGTGCCAGCAGTCCAAGGCCAGGCGTCCTCTATGGCTACACCTTC
cdr3_aa: CASSPRPGVLYGYTF

d_call: .
j_call: TRBJ2-7
v_call: TRBV19
clone_size: .
cdr3_nt: TGTGCCAGTCGGGGCGGGGTCGGATCATACGAGCAGTACTTC
cdr3_aa: CASRGGVGSYEQYF

d_call: .
j_call: TRBJ2-7
v_call: TRBV10-3
clone_size: few
cdr3_nt: TGTGCCATCAGTGAGTCCGGACGGGGCGCCTGGGACGACTACGAGCAGTACTTC
cdr3_aa: CAISESGRGAWDDYEQYF

d_call: .
j_call: TRBJ2-6
v_call: TRBV5-1
clone_size: .
cdr3_nt: TGCGCCAGCAGCGGGAGCTCTGGGGCCAACGTCCTGACTTTC
cdr3_aa: CASSGSSGANVLTF

d_call: TRBD2
j_call: TRBJ2-3
v_call: TRBV30
clone_size: few
cdr3_nt: TGTGCCTGGAGTAAGACTAGCGGGTTGAAAGATACGCAGTATTTT
cdr3_aa: CAWSKTSGLKDTQYF

d_call: TRBD1
j_call: TRBJ2-1
v_call: TRBV27
clone_size: .
cdr3_nt: TGTGCCAGCAGCCTCCCCGGGACAGGGAAGGATGAGCAGTTCTTC
cdr3_aa: CASSLPGTGKDEQFF

d_call: .
j_call: TRBJ1-2
v_call: TRBV7-3
clone_size: .
cdr3_nt: TGTGCCAGCAGCTCTAACCCCGGTCCCCAGAATGGCTACACCTTC
cdr3_aa: CASSSNPGPQNGYTF

d_call: .
j_call: TRBJ2-3
v_call: TRBV5-8
clone_size: .
cdr3_nt: TGTGCCAGCAGCTACTTAGATACGCAGTATTTT
cdr3_aa: CASSYLDTQYF

d_call: .
j_call: TRBJ1-6
v_call: TRBV5-1
clone_size: .
cdr3_nt: TGCGCCAGCAGCTTGGAGCAGTCGGGGAATTCACCCCTCCACTTT
cdr3_aa: CASSLEQSGNSPLHF

d_call: .
j_call: TRBJ2-6
v_call: TRBV5-5
clone_size: once
cdr3_nt: TGTGCCAGCAGCCTCGGGGAGGGGGCCAACGTCCTGACTTTC
cdr3_aa: CASSLGEGANVLTF

d_call: .
j_call: TRBJ1-5
v_call: TRBV21-1
clone_size: .
cdr3_nt: TGCGCCAGCAGCAAAGCAGGGACGAAGGGCAATCAGCCCCAGCATTTT
cdr3_aa: CASSKAGTKGNQPQHF

d_call: .
j_call: TRBJ2-2
v_call: TRBV5-1
clone_size: .
cdr3_nt: TGCGCCAGCAGCTTATACGGAAGAAGCGGGGAGCTGTTTTTT
cdr3_aa: CASSLYGRSGELFF

d_call: .
j_call: TRBJ2-7
v_call: TRBV5-6
clone_size: .
cdr3_nt: TGTGCCAGCAGCTTATTCGGGGCAGGAGCCGAGCAGTACTTC
cdr3_aa: CASSLFGAGAEQYF

d_call: .
j_call: TRBJ2-2
v_call: TRBV11-2
clone_size: .
cdr3_nt: TGTGCCAGCAGCCCCCGAGTTGGAGCGAGGAACACCGGGGAGCTGTTTTTT
cdr3_aa: CASSPRVGARNTGELFF

d_call: .
j_call: TRBJ2-7
v_call: TRBV11-2
clone_size: .
cdr3_nt: TGTGCCAGCAGCTTAAGTGCCAGGGGTAACTACGAGCAGTACTTC
cdr3_aa: CASSLSARGNYEQYF

d_call: TRBD1
j_call: TRBJ2-7
v_call: TRBV7-9
clone_size: .
cdr3_nt: TGTGCCAGCAGCCCTCAGGGCAGGGGGCGTAACGAGCAGTACTTC
cdr3_aa: CASSPQGRGRNEQYF

d_call: .
j_call: TRBJ1-4
v_call: TRBV19
clone_size: .
cdr3_nt: TGTGCCAGTAGCCCCGGGAGGGGTAATGAAAAACTGTTTTTT
cdr3_aa: CASSPGRGNEKLFF

d_call: TRBD1
j_call: TRBJ1-3
v_call: TRBV9
clone_size: .
cdr3_nt: TGTGCCAGCAGCGGGGGACAGCGACTTGGGTCTGGAAACACCATATATTTT
cdr3_aa: CASSGGQRLGSGNTIYF

d_call: TRBD2
j_call: TRBJ2-3
v_call: TRBV10-3
clone_size: few
cdr3_nt: TGTGCCATCAGTGAGGGAGGACTAGCGGGAGGGCGGCCCACAGATACGCAGTATTTT
cdr3_aa: CAISEGGLAGGRPTDTQYF

d_call: .
j_call: TRBJ1-6
v_call: TRBV7-9
clone_size: many
cdr3_nt: TGTGCCAGCAGCCTCCGGGACCGGCGGGGGTCACCCCTCCACTTT
cdr3_aa: CASSLRDRRGSPLHF

d_call: TRBD1
j_call: TRBJ1-1
v_call: TRBV9
clone_size: .
cdr3_nt: TGTGCCAGCAGCACAGATGGGACAGGGAACACTGAAGCTTTCTTT
cdr3_aa: CASSTDGTGNTEAFF

d_call: .
j_call: TRBJ2-5
v_call: TRBV6-6
clone_size: .
cdr3_nt: TGTGCCAGCACACGGGGGTCTGAAGAGACCCAGTACTTC
cdr3_aa: CASTRGSEETQYF

d_call: .
j_call: TRBJ1-1
v_call: TRBV30
clone_size: .
cdr3_nt: TGTGCCTGGAGAGAACAGGGATACACTGAAGCTTTCTTT
cdr3_aa: CAWREQGYTEAFF

d_call: .
j_call: TRBJ1-1
v_call: TRBV9
clone_size: .
cdr3_nt: TGTGCCAGCAGCGGGGCGCCGAACACTGAAGCTTTCTTT
cdr3_aa: CASSGAPNTEAFF

d_call: .
j_call: TRBJ1-3
v_call: TRBV4-1
clone_size: .
cdr3_nt: TGCGCCAGCAGCCTCAAAGAGCCAATCTCTGGAAACACCATATATTTT
cdr3_aa: CASSLKEPISGNTIYF